These 28 T cell receptor beta chains share one sample of origin, sequenced in a study of blood T cell repertoires in COVID-19. Measured with immunoSEQ multiplex PCR; TCRdb has only the in-frame clones, and not every one. The sample shows about 59,000 clones, 70% to 90% of them seen only once. Sequenced material: peripheral blood. All receptors derive from a man aged 60 to 75 with COVID-19, enrolled during active disease.

This chain joins TRBV5-1 and TRBJ2-3, with 9 bases aligning to TRBD2. Germline lookup yields CDR1 SGHRS and CDR2 YFSETQ. V shed 2 bases and J 2 bases; nucleotides not matched to a gene: 3. The CDR3 totals 15 residues. DNA for the CDR3: TGCGCCAGCAGCTTAGCGGGAGGCTTCACAGATACGCAGTATTTT. Its protein is CASSLAGGFTDTQYF.

This clone was counted once. The genes are TRBV30 and TRBJ2-7; the match to TRBD2 covers 8 bases. V lost 3 bases, J lost 2 bases, and 9 bases stayed unmatched. The CDR3 extends over 15 amino acids. The germline CDR1 and CDR2 sequences are GTSNPN and SVGIG (reference sequence). The DNA of the CDR3 is TGTGCCTGGAGCCTTAGCGGGGTCGATCCCTACGAGCAGTACTTC. Translated, it gives CAWSLSGVDPYEQYF.

This chain joins TRBV7-6 and TRBJ1-6, with 8 nucleotides matching TRBD1. Germline CDR1 is SGHVS and CDR2 is FNYEAQ. This CDR3 contains 17 residues. The ends lost 5 bases at V and 6 bases at J; junction bases unmatched: 12. The CDR3 is CASSPSLGQGFNSPLHF. Written as DNA, the CDR3 is TGTGCCAGCAGCCCCTCCCTCGGACAGGGTTTTAATTCACCCCTCCACTTT.

This chain links TRBV7-3 with TRBJ2-1; 7 bases agree with TRBD2. The length of the CDR3 is 14 residues. Trimming at V came to 1 base and at J to 5 bases, leaving 2 bases not matched to a gene. In germline, CDR1 is SGHTA, CDR2 FQGTGA. CDR3 DNA sequence: TGTGCCAGCAGCTTAAGGGCGGGGGACAATGAGCAGTTCTTC. Amino acids: CASSLRAGDNEQFF. Supplemented by reference TRBV7-3 and TRBJ2-1, the full variable domain reads GAGVSQTPSNKVTEKGKYVELRCDPISGHTALYWYRQSLGQGPEFLIYFQGTGAADDSGLPNDRFFAVRPEGSVSTLKIQRTERGDSAVYLCASSLRAGDNEQFFGPGTRLTVL.

This chain connects TRBV6-5 to TRBJ1-5, with D perhaps matching TRBD1 (5 bases). CDR3 length equals 15 residues. The germline V gene encodes CDR1 MNHEY and CDR2 SVGAGI. The ends were cut back, 7 bases at V and 5 bases at J, with 18 bases in the middle. The DNA of the CDR3 is TGTGCCAGCATGGGCACGGGGGGGAAGGATCAGCCCCAGCATTTT. Its protein is CASMGTGGKDQPQHF.

This chain links TRBV2 with TRBJ1-6, with D possibly matching TRBD1 (5 bases). The V gene lost 5 bases and the J gene lost 0 bases, with 14 bases spanning the gap. Germline CDR1 reads SNHLY; CDR2 reads FYNNEI. This CDR3 has 17 residues. In nucleotides, the CDR3 is TGTGCCAGCAGTAACATACGGGGACTCTCCTATAATTCACCCCTCCACTTT. It translates to CASSNIRGLSYNSPLHF.

The chain uses TRBV5-8 and TRBJ2-1; 11 nucleotides align to TRBD2. The CDR3 runs 17 residues. Germline V CDR1 and CDR2: SGHTS, YDEGEE. Losses at the gene ends were 6 bases for V and 7 bases for J; bases not matched to a gene: 15. The CDR3 region is CASTRLAGMRNMNEQFF. The DNA for the CDR3 is TGTGCCAGCACCCGACTAGCGGGAATGCGCAACATGAATGAGCAGTTCTTC. Full variable domain (outside the CDR3, taken from reference TRBV5-8 and TRBJ2-1): EAGVTQSPTHLIKTRGQQATLRCSPISGHTSVYWYQQALGLGLQFLLWYDEGEERNRGNFPPRFSGRQFPNYSSELNVNALELEDSALYLCASTRLAGMRNMNEQFFGPGTRLTVL.

J is TRBJ1-1 and V is TRBV11-3, with TRBD1 matching over 7 bases. This CDR3 spans 13 amino acids. Germline V CDR1 and CDR2: SGHNT, YENEEA. Unmatched junction bases numbered 9, after V lost 4 bases and J lost 10 bases. The CDR3 loop reads CASSWGPQGRAFF. CDR3 coding DNA: TGTGCCAGCAGCTGGGGTCCACAGGGGAGAGCTTTCTTT.

The chain is built from TRBV5-1 and TRBJ2-3, with TRBD2 matching 7 bases. Germline V gene sequence: CDR1 SGHRS, CDR2 YFSETQ. The junction had 13 bases not matched to a gene; V was cut back by 0 bases and J by 6 bases. The CDR3 runs to 17 residues. The CDR3 reads CASSLAGLSLSGDTQYF. CDR3 coding DNA: TGCGCCAGCAGCTTGGCGGGACTAAGCCTATCGGGCGATACGCAGTATTTT. Based on the CDR3 plus reference TRBV5-1 and TRBJ2-3, the full variable domain is KAGVTQTPRYLIKTRGQQVTLSCSPISGHRSVSWYQQTPGQGLQFLFEYFSETQRNKGNFPGRFSGRQFSNSRSEMNVSTLELGDSALYLCASSLAGLSLSGDTQYFGPGTRLTVL.

Only one count was recorded for this clone. This chain links TRBV6-5 with TRBJ1-1; tentative D call: TRBD1 (5 bases). V gave up 6 bases and J gave up 3 bases, with 17 bases separating them. The germline CDR1 and CDR2 sequences are MNHEY and SVGAGI. The CDR3 is 15 residues long. The CDR3 coding sequence is TGTGCCAGCAGCTCCACAGGTTCTCTGGACACTGAAGCTTTCTTT. It yields the protein CASSSTGSLDTEAFF.

This clone was found a few times. The chain combines TRBV5-1 with TRBJ1-6; no definite D call. V was clipped by 6 bases and J by 5 bases, with 15 bases between them. Germline V CDR1 and CDR2: SGHRS, YFSETQ. The CDR3 covers 15 residues. CDR3 sequence: CASTSFTGNNSPLHF. DNA of the CDR3: TGCGCCAGCACCTCCTTCACGGGAAATAATTCACCCCTCCACTTT.

V gene TRBV12-3 or TRBV12-4 combines with J gene TRBJ2-7, with a tentative D call TRBD2 (6 bases). The CDR3 is made up of 13 amino acids. The ends were cut back, 3 bases at V and 2 bases at J, with 8 bases in the middle. CDR3 in amino acids: CASSFAGPYEQYF. The CDR3 DNA is TGTGCCAGCAGTTTCGCGGGGCCCTACGAGCAGTACTTC.

The V call is TRBV19, the J call TRBJ1-4; weak D call: TRBD1 (6 bases). The V end lost 6 bases, the J end lost 12 bases, and 20 bases lay between the germline ends. CDR3 length equals 14 residues. Germline loops: CDR1 LNHDA, CDR2 SQIVND (reference sequence). CDR3 in DNA: TGTGCCAGTAGACCAGGGGTTTTTAACATGGAACTGTTTTTT. Translating gives CASRPGVFNMELFF.

This clone has just one count. The chain combines TRBV4-1 with TRBJ2-3, with TRBD2 matching 10 bases. Germline CDR1 reads MGHRA; CDR2 reads YSYEKL. J gave up 5 bases and V 1 base, and 18 bases lay outside the gene matches. CDR3 length equals 20 residues. The CDR3 reads CASSQGSRSPAGGPRDTQYF. CDR3 bases: TGCGCCAGCAGCCAAGGGTCGAGGAGTCCAGCGGGAGGGCCGAGAGATACGCAGTATTTT.

This clone was observed a handful of times. The rearrangement joins TRBV19 to TRBJ2-7; 8 nucleotides agree with TRBD2. V was pared by 5 bases and J by 0 bases, with 9 bases of the junction left unmatched. This CDR3 spans 16 amino acids. Germline CDR1 LNHDA, CDR2 SQIVND (reference sequence). This CDR3 is CASSYLPSGSSYEQYF. CDR3 DNA sequence: TGTGCCAGTAGTTACCTCCCCAGCGGGAGCTCCTACGAGCAGTACTTC.

This clone came up once. The rearrangement uses TRBV29-1 and TRBJ2-7, with unresolved D. CDR1 is SQVTM, CDR2 ANQGSEA, per germline. Trimming pared 1 base from V and 3 bases from J, leaving 4 bases between. CDR3 size: 11 residues. CDR3 coding DNA: TGCAGCGTTGAAGGCGGCTACGAGCAGTACTTC. This encodes CSVEGGYEQYF.

This clone was seen a single time. This chain links TRBV5-4 with TRBJ2-5; TRBD2 is a possible D gene (6 bases). V dropped 0 bases and J dropped 1 base, with 13 bases sitting between them. This CDR3 comprises 16 residues. Germline assignment: CDR1 SGHNT and CDR2 YYREEE (reference sequence). CDR3 residues: CASSLGGAGLQETQYF. The DNA of the CDR3 is TGTGCCAGCAGCTTGGGCGGAGCGGGCCTCCAAGAGACCCAGTACTTC.

This clone has more than one count but fewer than ten. This chain joins TRBV4-2 and TRBJ2-7, with D possibly TRBD2 on 5 matching bases. CDR3 length: 15 amino acids. The germline V gene encodes CDR1 LGHNA and CDR2 YNFKEQ. V was trimmed by 0 bases and J by 0 bases, leaving 9 bases between them. CDR3 region: CASSQDDRGSYEQYF. As DNA, the CDR3 is TGTGCCAGCAGCCAAGATGACCGGGGCTCCTACGAGCAGTACTTC.

This chain uses TRBV5-8 with TRBJ1-6; D ambiguous. Trimming left V 3 bases short and J 7 bases short, with 8 bases between. Germline V gene lookup returns CDR1 SGHTS and CDR2 YDEGEE. This CDR3 region has 13 residues. The CDR3 here is CASSSNSNSPLHF. CDR3 nucleotides: TGTGCCAGCAGCTCCAATTCCAATTCACCCCTCCACTTT.

The chain uses TRBV18 and TRBJ2-5; D is undetermined. This CDR3 comprises 13 residues. V lost 1 base, J lost 5 bases, and 8 bases lay in between. Per the germline V gene, CDR1 is KGHSH and CDR2 is LQKENI. This CDR3 reads CASSPLVYETQYF. The CDR3 DNA follows: TGTGCCAGCTCACCACTAGTGTACGAGACCCAGTACTTC.

The CDR3: CASSQMIGTSFNEQFF. Written as DNA, the CDR3 is TGTGCCAGTAGTCAGATGATCGGGACTAGCTTCAATGAGCAGTTCTTC. The V call is TRBV19, the J call TRBJ2-1; TRBD2 aligns across 9 bases. The V and J ends lost 5 bases and 6 bases, in that order; junction bases with no gene match: 11. The CDR3 contains 16 residues. The V gene's germline CDR1 is LNHDA and CDR2 SQIVND (reference sequence).

The V and J genes are TRBV25-1 and TRBJ2-3, with D tentatively TRBD2 (5 bases). The CDR3 has 13 residues. Trimming stripped 4 bases from V and 4 bases from J, with 9 bases between. In germline, CDR1 is MGHDK, CDR2 SYGVNS. Here the CDR3 DNA reads TGTGCCAGCAGTGTGACGGGATCAGATACGCAGTATTTT. Translation gives CASSVTGSDTQYF.

This clone was counted once. The V call is TRBV14, the J call TRBJ2-1; 7 bases fit TRBD2. The V gene end was trimmed by 4 bases and the J gene end by 7 bases; junction bases not matched to a gene: 4. Germline V gene sequence: CDR1 SGHDN, CDR2 FVKESK. CDR3 length: 13 residues. CDR3 region: CASSLLGGNEQFF. The CDR3 nucleotides read TGTGCCAGCAGCCTATTGGGGGGGAATGAGCAGTTCTTC.

This chain uses TRBV9 with TRBJ1-2; 7 bases line up with TRBD1. In germline, CDR1 is SGDLS, CDR2 YYNGEE. Trimming cost V 4 bases and J 5 bases; bases outside gene matches: 11. The CDR3 runs 15 residues. The CDR3 region is CASSPRDRSPYGYTF. CDR3 in DNA: TGTGCCAGCAGCCCCCGGGACAGAAGTCCATATGGCTACACCTTC.

The V call is TRBV5-3, the J call TRBJ1-6; 10 bases line up with TRBD1. TRBV5-3 is flagged as an ORF with uncertain function. The length of the CDR3 is 14 residues. The junction had 8 bases not matched to a gene; V was cut back by 8 bases and J by 9 bases. The CDR3 loop reads CARPGQGQGSPLHF. The CDR3 coding sequence is TGTGCCAGGCCGGGACAGGGGCAAGGTTCACCCCTCCACTTT.

The CDR3 loop is CASSLQGVVTGELFF. CDR3 bases: TGTGCCAGCAGCTTGCAGGGGGTGGTCACCGGGGAGCTGTTTTTT. The chain has TRBV5-5 and TRBJ2-2; 7 bases map to TRBD1. The V gene's germline CDR1 is SGHKS and CDR2 YYEKEE (reference sequence). J was trimmed by 4 bases and V by 1 base; bases with no gene match: 4. This CDR3 comprises 15 residues.

The chain has TRBV24-1 and TRBJ1-2; 7 bases map to TRBD1. The CDR3 is 14 amino acids. V dropped 9 bases and J dropped 2; count of bases not matched to a gene: 8. The germline gives CDR1 KGHDR, CDR2 SFDVKD. The CDR3 reads CATWARGPNYGYTF. The CDR3 coding sequence is TGTGCCACCTGGGCTAGGGGGCCGAACTATGGCTACACCTTC.

This chain uses TRBV21-1 with TRBJ1-1; no DNA check was done on the table's D call, TRBD1. TRBV21-1 is a recognized pseudogene. The CDR3 spans 12 residues. The CDR3 sequence: CARETGNTEAFF. The CDR3 DNA reads as TGTGCCAGGGAGACAGGGAACACTGAAGCTTTCTTT.